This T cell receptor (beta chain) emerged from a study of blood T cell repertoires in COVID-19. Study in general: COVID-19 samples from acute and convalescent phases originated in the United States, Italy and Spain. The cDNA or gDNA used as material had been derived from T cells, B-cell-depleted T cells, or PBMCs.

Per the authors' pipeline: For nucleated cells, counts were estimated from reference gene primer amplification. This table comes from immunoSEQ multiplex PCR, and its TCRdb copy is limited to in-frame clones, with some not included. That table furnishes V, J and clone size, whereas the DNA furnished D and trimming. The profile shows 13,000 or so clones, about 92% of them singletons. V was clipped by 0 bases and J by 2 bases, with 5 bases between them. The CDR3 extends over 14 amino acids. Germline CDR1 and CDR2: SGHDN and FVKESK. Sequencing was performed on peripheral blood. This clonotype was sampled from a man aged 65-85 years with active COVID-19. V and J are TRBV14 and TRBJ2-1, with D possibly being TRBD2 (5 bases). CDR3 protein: CASSQDGTYNEQFF. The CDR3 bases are TGTGCCAGCAGCCAAGACGGGACCTACAATGAGCAGTTCTTC.